The 16 T cell receptor beta chains presented below share a single source sample, sequenced in a study of Graves' ophthalmopathy and Graves' hyperthyroidism (dated by TCRdb to about 2018). This sample was sequenced with an Illumina HiSeq 2000. For repertoire sequencing, TCR beta CDR3 regions were amplified from RNA transcripts. A first-round RT-PCR used HTBI primers with the Qiagen OneStep RT-PCR kit, followed by a second-round multiplex PCR, size selection and purification. The raw public reads went through TCRdb reprocessing: fastp at Q25, MiXCR clone calling, in-frame beta chains kept. Every CDR3 protein is listed once, alongside the most common genes and DNA of its rows. This sample gives hundreds of thousands of distinct CDR3 sequences in total; roughly 21% of them show up just once. Of the sample, 2.5% to 3.5% falls within the top ten clones. The material sequenced was peripheral blood. These receptors came from a woman between 18 and 29 years old with stable Graves' hyperthyroidism. Donor details come from another sample of the same person, matched by shared clones.

At least ten counts were recorded for this clonotype. The V call is TRBV15, the J call TRBJ1-5; no reliable D call. The V end lost 2 bases, the J end lost 0 bases, and 11 bases lay between the germline ends. Germline CDR1 and CDR2: LNHNV and YYDKDF (reference sequence). The CDR3 has 16 residues. The CDR3 bases are TGTGCCACCAGCAGATTCTCTCCCATTAGCAATCAGCCCCAGCATTTT. Protein sequence: CATSRFSPISNQPQHF.

The CDR3 sequence is CASSLWIAQGRTEQYF. The CDR3 DNA reads as TGTGCCAGCTCCCTGTGGATCGCACAAGGCCGGACGGAGCAGTACTTC. The gene calls are TRBV18 and TRBJ2-7; no clear D. CDR3 length: 16 amino acids. CDR1 is KGHSH, CDR2 LQKENI, per germline. Trimming left V 6 bases short and J 7 bases short, with 25 bases between.

This clonotype was recorded many times. This chain uses TRBV28 with TRBJ2-7; the D gene is possibly TRBD2 (6 bases). CDR3 length equals 15 residues. Germline V gives CDR1 MDHEN, CDR2 SYDVKM. The germline V and J ends were trimmed by 5 bases and 3 bases, with 17 bases remaining between them. The CDR3 loop is CASSKLQRVGYEQYF. The CDR3 DNA is TGTGCCAGCAGTAAACTACAGCGGGTCGGCTACGAGCAGTACTTC.

This clonotype was detected many times. This chain links TRBV27 with TRBJ1-1; no firm D call. The CDR3 covers 14 residues. Per germline, CDR1 MNHEY and CDR2 SMNVEV (reference sequence). V dropped 5 bases and J dropped 12 bases, with 22 bases sitting between them. The CDR3: CASSPNLRTKEPFF. Here the CDR3 DNA reads TGTGCCAGCAGTCCCAATCTCCGGACCAAGGAGCCTTTCTTT.

The sample holds many counts of this clonotype. The J gene is TRBJ2-7, the V gene TRBV20-1, with 8 bases identical to TRBD1. Germline V CDR1 and CDR2: DFQATT, SNEGSKA (reference sequence). J gave up 6 bases and V 3 bases, and 4 bases lay outside the gene matches. CDR3 length: 12 residues. CDR3 bases: TGCAGTGCTAGGGACAGGGCTGGCGAGCAGTACTTC. Amino acid sequence: CSARDRAGEQYF.

The chain couples TRBV19 to TRBJ2-2, with D possibly called TRBD1 or TRBD2 (5 bases each). This CDR3 contains 20 residues. V lost 3 bases and J 0 bases, leaving 23 bases between the germline ends. CDR1 and CDR2 from the germline V gene are LNHDA and SQIVND (reference sequence). DNA of the CDR3: TGTGCCAGTAGTATCGGGTTCGGGGTCGGACAAATCGCGAACACCGGGGAGCTGTTTTTT. Its protein product is CASSIGFGVGQIANTGELFF.

This clonotype was observed many times. The V gene is TRBV6-5, the J gene TRBJ1-1; 7 bases fit TRBD1. CDR3 length equals 12 residues. CDR1 and CDR2 (germline): MNHEY, SVGAGI. V shed 4 bases and J 6 bases; nucleotides not matched to a gene: 2. DNA for the CDR3: TGTGCCAGCAGTTCTACAGGGGCTGAAGCTTTCTTT. This gives the protein CASSSTGAEAFF.

This clonotype was recorded at least ten times. The junction shows a germline mismatch at one end, possibly a read error. The chain couples TRBV5-1 to TRBJ2-5; D unclear. The CDR3 spans 16 residues. From germline, CDR1 is SGHRS and CDR2 YFSETQ. The CDR3 loop reads CASSIRPGGFGETKYF. CDR3 DNA sequence: TGCGCCAGCAGCATACGGCCCGGCGGTTTCGGAGAGACCAAGTACTTC.

This clonotype was counted between two and nine times. The chain carries TRBV5-1 and TRBJ2-5; a weak D match, TRBD1 (6 bases). Germline V gives CDR1 SGHRS, CDR2 YFSETQ. Trimming took 0 bases from V and 5 from J, leaving 14 bases between them. The CDR3 sequence is 15 residues long. CDR3 bases: TGCGCCAGCAGCTTGGAGGCAGGGGTTTTGGAGACCCAGTACTTC. As protein: CASSLEAGVLETQYF.

This clonotype was picked up many times. This chain joins TRBV2 and TRBJ2-7; D ambiguous. CDR3 length: 13 amino acids. V lost 8 bases and J lost 0, with 11 bases in between. Germline CDR1 reads SNHLY; CDR2 reads FYNNEI. CDR3: CASASSDSYEQYF. The CDR3 DNA is TGTGCCAGCGCCTCAAGCGACTCCTACGAGCAGTACTTC.

At least ten counts were recorded for this clonotype. The V gene is TRBV28, the J gene TRBJ2-7, with D maybe TRBD2 (6 bases). The V and J ends lost 5 bases and 2 bases respectively, with 16 bases between them. CDR3 length: 15 amino acids. CDR1 and CDR2 from the germline V gene are MDHEN and SYDVKM. CDR3 in DNA: TGTGCCAGCAGTGCCGGGGGAGCGGGCGCCTACGAGCAGTACTTC. Its protein is CASSAGGAGAYEQYF.

This clonotype was observed many times. The V gene is TRBV19, the J gene TRBJ2-2; D is uncertain. The CDR3 has 14 residues. Germline assignment: CDR1 LNHDA and CDR2 SQIVND (reference sequence). Trimming pared 5 bases from V and 0 bases from J, leaving 7 bases between. In nucleotides, the CDR3 is TGTGCCAGTAGTGCCTATACGAACACCGGGGAGCTGTTTTTT. The encoded protein is CASSAYTNTGELFF.

This clonotype was seen more than once but under ten times. V is TRBV11-2 and J is TRBJ2-1; no definite D call. Germline V gene sequence: CDR1 SGHAT, CDR2 FQNNGV. The CDR3 runs to 13 residues. Deletions cut 1 base from V and 5 bases from J, with 6 bases between. CDR3 sequence reads: CASSLGLHNEQFF. DNA of the CDR3: TGTGCCAGCAGCTTAGGTCTTCACAATGAGCAGTTCTTC.

This clonotype was found many times. This chain uses TRBV6-7 with TRBJ2-7, with TRBD2 matching 12 bases. Being an ORF, TRBV6-7 has a function that is uncertain. With 5 bases clipped from V and 1 base from J, the junction kept 21 bases outside the gene matches. This CDR3 has 21 amino acids. The CDR3: CASSPQFRGLAGGPKSYEQYF. For the CDR3, the DNA is TGTGCCAGCAGTCCCCAATTTAGGGGGCTAGCGGGAGGGCCAAAGTCCTACGAGCAGTACTTC.

This clonotype was recorded at least ten times. This chain connects TRBV10-3 to TRBJ2-7; 8 nucleotides line up with TRBD2. Trimming at V came to 10 bases and at J to 6 bases, leaving 11 bases not matched to a gene. This CDR3 has 13 amino acids. The germline V gene has CDR1 ENHRY and CDR2 SYGVKD. CDR3: CATMGASGSEQYF. As DNA, the CDR3 is TGTGCCACAATGGGGGCAAGCGGGAGCGAGCAGTACTTC.

In this sample, this clonotype turned up once. V is TRBV6-1 and J is TRBJ1-2; D remains unclear. V was cut by 11 bases and J by 0 bases, with 13 bases left in between. The CDR3 has 13 amino acids. CDR1 MNHNS and CDR2 SASEGT come from the germline V gene. The CDR3 DNA reads TGTGCCGCGCAACAAGAAGCTAACTATGGCTACACCTTC. Its translation is CAAQQEANYGYTF.